This T cell receptor (beta chain) was sequenced in a study of untreated major depressive disorder. V dropped 6 bases and J dropped 5 bases, with 6 bases sitting between them. This CDR3 contains 11 residues. Germline CDR1 is MDHEN and CDR2 is SYDVKM. The repertoire was sequenced with immunoSEQ multiplex PCR; TCRdb's copy has only in-frame clones and lacks some. The table lists about 22,000 clones, about nine tenths of them singletons, with approximately 0.45% in the top ten. The receptor was derived from a woman in her thirties or forties in good health. The sample was CD4+ T cells from PBMCs. J is TRBJ2-3 and V is TRBV28; D remains unclear. The CDR3: CASSVGDTQYF. The CDR3 DNA reads TGTGCCAGCAGCGTGGGAGATACGCAGTATTTT.